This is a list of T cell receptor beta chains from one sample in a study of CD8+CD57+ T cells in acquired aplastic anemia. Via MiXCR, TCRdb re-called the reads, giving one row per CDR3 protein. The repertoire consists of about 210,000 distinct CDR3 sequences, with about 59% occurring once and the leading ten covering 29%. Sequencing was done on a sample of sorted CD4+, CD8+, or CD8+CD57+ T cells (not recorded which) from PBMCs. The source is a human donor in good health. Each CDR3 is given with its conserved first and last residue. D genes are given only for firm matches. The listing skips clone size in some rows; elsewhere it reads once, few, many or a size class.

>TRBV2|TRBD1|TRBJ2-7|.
CASSWAGQGAFEQYF
TGTGCCAGCAGCTGGGCGGGACAGGGGGCTTTCGAGCAGTACTTC
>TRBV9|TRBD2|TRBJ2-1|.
CASSVSGLAGQLGHNEQFF
TGTGCCAGCAGCGTAAGTGGGCTAGCGGGACAATTGGGCCACAATGAGCAGTTCTTC
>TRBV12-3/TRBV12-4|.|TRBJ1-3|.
CASSFNGNTIYF
TGTGCCAGCAGTTTCAACGGAAACACCATATATTTT
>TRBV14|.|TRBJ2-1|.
CASSQGQGIWNEQFF
TGTGCCAGCAGCCAAGGCCAGGGGATTTGGAATGAGCAGTTCTTC
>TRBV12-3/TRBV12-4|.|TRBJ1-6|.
CASTLGPRASPLHF
TGTGCCAGCACCCTGGGGCCCCGAGCGTCACCCCTCCACTTT
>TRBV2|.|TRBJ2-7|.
CASSPGRSVDEQYF
TGTGCCAGCAGCCCTGGACGGTCGGTGGACGAGCAGTACTTC
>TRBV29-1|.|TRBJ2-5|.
CSALSGEETQYF
TGCAGCGCCTTGTCAGGAGAAGAGACCCAGTACTTC
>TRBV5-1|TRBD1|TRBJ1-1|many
CASSLDGRTGVFDTEAFF
TGCGCCAGCAGCTTGGACGGTAGGACAGGGGTATTTGACACTGAAGCTTTCTTT
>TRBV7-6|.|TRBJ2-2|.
CASSLERFF
TGTGCCAGCAGCTTAGAGAGGTTTTTT
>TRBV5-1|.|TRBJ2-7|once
CASSSGLPPEYEQYF
TGCGCCAGCAGCTCAGGACTCCCACCCGAATACGAGCAGTACTTC
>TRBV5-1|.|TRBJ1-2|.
CASSLTLDSGYTF
TGTGCCAGCAGCTTGACCTTAGACAGTGGCTACACCTTC
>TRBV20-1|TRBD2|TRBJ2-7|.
CSEGSGLGEQYF
TGCAGTGAGGGTAGCGGGTTGGGGGAGCAGTACTTC
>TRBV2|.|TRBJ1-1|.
CASSQHTQNAEAFF
TGTGCCAGCAGTCAGCACACTCAGAACGCTGAAGCTTTCTTT
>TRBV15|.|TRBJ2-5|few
CATSRGGQQETQYF
TGTGCCACCAGCAGAGGAGGACAGCAAGAGACCCAGTACTTC
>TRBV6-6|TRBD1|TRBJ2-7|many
CASLGTGRAYEQYF
TGTGCCAGCCTCGGGACAGGGAGAGCCTACGAGCAGTACTTC
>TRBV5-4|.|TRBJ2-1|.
CASSPGAGRNNEQFF
TGTGCCAGCAGCCCGGGGGCGGGCAGGAACAATGAGCAGTTCTTC
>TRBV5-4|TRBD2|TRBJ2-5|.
CASSLREVRETQYF
TGTGCCAGCAGTCTCCGGGAGGTGCGAGAGACCCAGTACTTC
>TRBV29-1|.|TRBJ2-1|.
CSLVSGARNEQFF
TGCAGCTTAGTGTCCGGGGCGCGGAATGAGCAGTTCTTC
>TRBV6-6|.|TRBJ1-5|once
CASSFRTGNQPQHF
TGTGCCAGCAGTTTCCGGACGGGGAATCAGCCCCAGCATTTT
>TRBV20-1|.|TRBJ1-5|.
CSAPPAGTSGGNQPQHF
TGCAGTGCTCCTCCCGCCGGGACATCAGGGGGCAATCAGCCCCAGCATTTT
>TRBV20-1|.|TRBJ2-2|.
CSARDPKQGGELFF
TGCAGTGCTAGAGATCCAAAGCAGGGCGGGGAGCTGTTTTTT
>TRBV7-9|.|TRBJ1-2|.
CASSSLTGIITF
TGTGCCAGCAGCTCCTTGACAGGCATAATTACCTTC
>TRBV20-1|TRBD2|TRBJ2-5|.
CSAVTSGRETQYF
TGCAGTGCGGTGACTAGCGGGAGGGAGACCCAGTACTTC
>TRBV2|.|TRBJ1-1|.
CASSEAGRGRTEAFF
TGTGCCAGCAGTGAAGCAGGCAGGGGAAGGACTGAAGCTTTCTTT
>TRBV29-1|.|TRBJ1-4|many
CSVEMWGEGRVEKLFF
TGCAGCGTTGAAATGTGGGGGGAAGGCAGAGTCGAAAAACTGTTTTTT
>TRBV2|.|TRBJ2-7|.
CASSEALRGAEQYF
TGTGCCAGCAGTGAAGCGCTTAGGGGAGCCGAGCAGTACTTC
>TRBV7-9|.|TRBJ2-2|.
CASSPLLSEGELFF
TGTGCCAGCAGCCCACTATTATCGGAGGGGGAGCTGTTTTTT
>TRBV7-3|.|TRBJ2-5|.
CASSLTPSPQQGTQYF
TGTGCCAGCAGCTTAACACCTAGTCCCCAACAGGGGACCCAGTACTTC
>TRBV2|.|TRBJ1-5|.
CASSEVAGSQPQHF
TGTGCCAGCAGTGAAGTCGCAGGGAGTCAGCCCCAGCATTTT
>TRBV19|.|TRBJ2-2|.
CASSSPSTGELFF
TGTGCCAGTAGTAGTCCAAGCACCGGGGAGCTGTTTTTT
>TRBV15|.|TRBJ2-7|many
CATSRDSAGSYEQYF
TGTGCCACCAGCAGAGATTCGGCCGGATCCTACGAGCAGTACTTC
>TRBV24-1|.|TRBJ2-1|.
CATSDLGQSYNEQFF
TGTGCCACCAGTGATTTGGGACAGTCTTACAATGAGCAGTTCTTC